In this sample, the clone carrying this T cell receptor beta chain turned up many times. Its antigen is not identified. These data come from a study of human T cells and chemical hapten exposure. Study findings and constraints: There was alopecia in the donors, so their immune response may differ from that of healthy people. Counts of expanded TCRs (at PT1) showed a positive correlation with patch test score. The number of TCRs over 1 in 1000 frequency stayed unchanged after DPC.

TCRdb independently ran MiXCR on the RACE reads; one entry per CDR3 protein. The sample includes over 300,000 distinct CDR3 sequences, roughly 5% seen only once; the top ten take 2% to 3%. This CDR3 has 15 residues. V shed 4 bases and J 9 bases; nucleotides not matched to a gene: 7. The V gene's germline CDR1 is SGHRS and CDR2 YFSETQ. The time point here: pre-sensitization, week 0. Treatment defined: therapeutic diphenylcyclopropenone sensitization with weekly scalp DPC. Ahead of each patch test application, blood was drawn. This sequence was found in a woman between 45 and 60 years old with alopecia areata. Some clones in this sample may be carry-over from other donors' samples. The source material was whole blood, sampled in connection with sensitization to the hapten diphenylcyclopropenone (DPC). This chain uses TRBV5-1 with TRBJ2-1; 13 bases align to TRBD2. DNA for the CDR3: TGCGCCAGCAGCCCTACTAGCGGGGGGGCCCTTGAGCAGTTCTTC. It specifies CASSPTSGGALEQFF.